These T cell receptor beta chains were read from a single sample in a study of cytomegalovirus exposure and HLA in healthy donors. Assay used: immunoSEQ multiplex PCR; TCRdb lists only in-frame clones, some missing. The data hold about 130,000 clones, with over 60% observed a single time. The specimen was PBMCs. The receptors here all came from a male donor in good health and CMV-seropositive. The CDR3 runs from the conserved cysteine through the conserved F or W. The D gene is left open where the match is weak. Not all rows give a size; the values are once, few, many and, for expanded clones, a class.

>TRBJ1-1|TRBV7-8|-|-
TGTGCCAGCAGCTTATCCCCGGGGAACACTGAAGCTTTCTTT
CASSLSPGNTEAFF
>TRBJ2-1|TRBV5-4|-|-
TGTGCCAGCAGCCTGGTTGGTAAGCTCAATGAGCAGTTCTTC
CASSLVGKLNEQFF
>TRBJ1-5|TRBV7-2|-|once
TGTGCCAGCAGCCAATCCCCGAGAAATCAGCCCCAGCATTTT
CASSQSPRNQPQHF
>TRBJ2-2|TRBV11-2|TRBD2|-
TGTGCCAGCAGCTTGGGCGGGACTAGCTACAGGGAGCTGTTTTTT
CASSLGGTSYRELFF
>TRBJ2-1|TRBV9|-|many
TGTGCGTCGGTCCCCTTGGGGGCCATGTTCAATGAGCAGTTCTTC
CASVPLGAMFNEQFF
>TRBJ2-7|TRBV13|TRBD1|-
TGTGCCAGCAGCTTAGCCGGGACAGGGGGCTGGGACGAGCAGTACTTC
CASSLAGTGGWDEQYF
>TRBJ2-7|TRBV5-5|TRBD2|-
TGTGCCAGCAGCTTCGGGGGGGGATCCTACGAGCAGTACTTC
CASSFGGGSYEQYF
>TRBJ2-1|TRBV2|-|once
TGTGCCAGCAGTGAAGTAGGGAGTGGGAATGAGCAGTTCTTC
CASSEVGSGNEQFF
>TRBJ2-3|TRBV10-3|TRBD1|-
TGTGCCATCAGTGATAATACAGGGGCCAGCACAGATACGCAGTATTTT
CAISDNTGASTDTQYF
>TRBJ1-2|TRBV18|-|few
TGTGCCAGCTCACCACCGAATTCGAGAACAGGCCTTAACTATGGCTACACCTTC
CASSPPNSRTGLNYGYTF
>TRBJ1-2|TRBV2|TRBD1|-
TGTGCCAGCAGTGGATGGGACAGGGGGCTGGGCTACACCTTC
CASSGWDRGLGYTF
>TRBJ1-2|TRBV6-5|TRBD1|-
TGTGCCAGCAGTTCCCCGGGACAGGCAGGAACCTTC
CASSSPGQAGTF
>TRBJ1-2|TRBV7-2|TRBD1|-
TGTGCCAGCAGCTTAACTAACGATAACTACAGGGGCGACTATGGCTACACCTTC
CASSLTNDNYRGDYGYTF
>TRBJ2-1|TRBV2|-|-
TGTGCCAGCAGTGAAAGACACTACAATGAGCAGTTCTTC
CASSERHYNEQFF
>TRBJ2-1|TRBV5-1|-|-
TGCGCCAGCAGCTTCCAGTCGGACAGCAATGAGCAGTTCTTC
CASSFQSDSNEQFF
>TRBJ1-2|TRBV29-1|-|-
TGCAGCGTTGATTTCGGGGGGCGCGTCTATGGCTACACCTTC
CSVDFGGRVYGYTF
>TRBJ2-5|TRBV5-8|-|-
TGTGCCAGCGAGGGCCCTTTAGCCCAAGAGACCCAGTACTTC
CASEGPLAQETQYF
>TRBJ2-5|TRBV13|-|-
TGTGCCAGCAGCTTAGTGATGGGGCATGAGCAGTACTTC
CASSLVMGHEQYF
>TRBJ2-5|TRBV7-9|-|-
TGTGCCAGCAGCTTAGCGGGGGGGCCCGAAGAGACCCAGTACTTC
CASSLAGGPEETQYF
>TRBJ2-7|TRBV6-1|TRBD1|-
TGTGCCAGCAGGATGACAGGGGCCCACTCCTACGAGCAGTACTTC
CASRMTGAHSYEQYF
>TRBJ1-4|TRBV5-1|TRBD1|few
TGCGCCAGCAGCATCGGGACAGCAACTAATGAAAAACTGTTTTTT
CASSIGTATNEKLFF
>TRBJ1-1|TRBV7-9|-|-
TGTTCCAGCAGCTTCTCCGGGGGGCCGATGAACACTGAAGCTTTCTTT
CSSSFSGGPMNTEAFF
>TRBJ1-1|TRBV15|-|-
TGTGCCACCAGCAGAGAGGTAGTGAACACTGAAGCTTTCTTT
CATSREVVNTEAFF
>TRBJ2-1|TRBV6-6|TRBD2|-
TGTGCCAGCAGTTATAAGACTAGCGGGGGCAATGAGCAGTTCTTC
CASSYKTSGGNEQFF
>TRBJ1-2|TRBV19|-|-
TGTGCCAGTAGTCCGGGACTTATAGGAGGCTACACCTTC
CASSPGLIGGYTF
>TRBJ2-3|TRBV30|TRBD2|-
TGTGCTCTAGCGGGGGGGCACACAGATACGCAGTATTTT
CALAGGHTDTQYF
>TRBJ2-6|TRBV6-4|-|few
TGTGCCAGCCGCTCGGACGCTGGGGCCAACGGCCTGACTTTC
CASRSDAGANGLTF
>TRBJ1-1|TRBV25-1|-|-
TGTGCCAGCAGTGAATATAAATTCCCTCTACGATCGAACACTGAAGCTTTCTTT
CASSEYKFPLRSNTEAFF
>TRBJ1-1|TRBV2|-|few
TGTGCCAGCACGGGACACGTAACGAGATTGAACACTGAAGCTTTCTTT
CASTGHVTRLNTEAFF
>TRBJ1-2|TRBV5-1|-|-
TGCGCCAGCAGCTTGGCCACTAACTATGGCTACACCTTC
CASSLATNYGYTF
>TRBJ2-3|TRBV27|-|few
TGTGCCAGCAGTTTTGTGCGGGTCACAGATACGCAGTATTTT
CASSFVRVTDTQYF
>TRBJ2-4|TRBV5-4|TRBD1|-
TGTGCCAGCAGCCCTGGGACAGAAAACATTCAGTACTTC
CASSPGTENIQYF
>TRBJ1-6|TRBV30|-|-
TGTGCCTGGAAGGGGACTAGGGATTCACCCCTCCACTTT
CAWKGTRDSPLHF
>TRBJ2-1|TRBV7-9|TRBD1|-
TGTGCCAGCAGCTCGGGACAGGGATCCTACAATGAGCAGTTCTTC
CASSSGQGSYNEQFF
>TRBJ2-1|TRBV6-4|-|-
TGTGCCAGCAGTGACCGGGACTCTTCTGTGAAGCAGTTCTTC
CASSDRDSSVKQFF
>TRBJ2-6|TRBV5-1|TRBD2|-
TGCGCCAGCAGCTTGTATGGGCGGGGGGCCTATGGGGCCAACGGCCTGACTTTC
CASSLYGRGAYGANGLTF
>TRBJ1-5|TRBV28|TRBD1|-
TGTGCCAGCCACGGGACAGGCAATCAGCCCCAGCATTTT
CASHGTGNQPQHF
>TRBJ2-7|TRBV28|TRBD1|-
TGTGCCAGCAGACAACAGGGGGCGGGAACCTACGAGCAGTACTTC
CASRQQGAGTYEQYF
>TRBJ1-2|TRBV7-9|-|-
TGTTCCAGCAGCCCTCAGGGGAACTATGGCTACACCTTC
CSSSPQGNYGYTF
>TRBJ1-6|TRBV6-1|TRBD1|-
TGTGCCAGCAGTCCGGGACAGGGAGCTTCACCCCTCCACTTT
CASSPGQGASPLHF
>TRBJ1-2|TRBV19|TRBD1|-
TGTGCCAGTAGTATAGTTCCAGGGGGCTATGGCTACACCTTC
CASSIVPGGYGYTF
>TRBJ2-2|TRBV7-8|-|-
TGTGCCACCGCCCCCGACTACCCCACCGGGGAGCTGTTTTTT
CATAPDYPTGELFF
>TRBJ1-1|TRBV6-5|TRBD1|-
TGTGCCAGCAGTTACGGAGGGGGCGCGAACACTGAAGCTTTCTTT
CASSYGGGANTEAFF
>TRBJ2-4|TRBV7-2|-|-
TGTGCCAGCAGCTTTCCGGGATTCGATTTAGCCAAAAACAGTCAGTACTTC
CASSFPGFDLAKNSQYF
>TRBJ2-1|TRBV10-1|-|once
TGCGCCAGCAGTAGTCAGGGAACCCACAATGAGCAGTTCTTC
CASSSQGTHNEQFF
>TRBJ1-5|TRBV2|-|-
TGTGCCAGCAGGGTCGGGTACAATCAGCCCCAGCATTTT
CASRVGYNQPQHF
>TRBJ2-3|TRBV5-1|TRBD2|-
TGCGCCAGCAGCTCTTCACTAGCGGGGGATATCGATACGCAGTATTTT
CASSSSLAGDIDTQYF
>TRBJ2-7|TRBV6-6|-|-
TGTGCCAGCAGTTCTCGGGAAGTCTCCTACGAGCAGTACTTC
CASSSREVSYEQYF
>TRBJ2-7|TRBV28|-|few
TGTGCCAGCAGGGGACACCGGTTCGACTACGAGCAGTACTTC
CASRGHRFDYEQYF
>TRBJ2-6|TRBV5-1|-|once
TGCGCCAGCAGCTTGGGGCCCGTCTCTGGGGCCAACGGCCTGACTTTC
CASSLGPVSGANGLTF
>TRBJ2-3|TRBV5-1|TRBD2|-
TGCGCCGGGCGGGAGGTCGGAGCAGATACGCAGTATTTT
CAGREVGADTQYF
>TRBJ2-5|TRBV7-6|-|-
TGTGCCAGCAGCCCCAGGGGAACGGAGGGGAGGGCCGGGACCCAGTACTTC
CASSPRGTEGRAGTQYF